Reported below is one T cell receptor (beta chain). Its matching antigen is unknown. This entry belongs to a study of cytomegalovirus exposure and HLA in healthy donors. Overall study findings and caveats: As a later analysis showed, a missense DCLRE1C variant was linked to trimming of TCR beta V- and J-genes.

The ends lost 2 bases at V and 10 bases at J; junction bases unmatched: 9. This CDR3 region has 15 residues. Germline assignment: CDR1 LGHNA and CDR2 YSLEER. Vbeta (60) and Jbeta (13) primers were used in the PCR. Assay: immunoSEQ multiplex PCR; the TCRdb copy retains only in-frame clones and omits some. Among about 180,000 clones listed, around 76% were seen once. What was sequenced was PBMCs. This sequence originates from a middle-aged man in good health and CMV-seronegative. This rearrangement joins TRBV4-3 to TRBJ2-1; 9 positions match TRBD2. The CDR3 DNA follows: TGCGCCAGCAGCCAATCTGGCGGGAGGGCCGGCGAGCAGTTCTTC. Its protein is CASSQSGGRAGEQFF.